This TCR beta chain was captured in a study of blood T cell repertoires in COVID-19. For the study at large: There were acute and convalescent COVID-19 samples, and they came from the United States, Italy and Spain.

The V gene lost 6 bases and the J gene lost 0 bases, with 17 bases spanning the gap. Per germline, CDR1 MDHEN and CDR2 SYDVKM. This CDR3 is 17 amino acids long. TCRdb's copy holds only in-frame clones and misses some; the assay was immunoSEQ multiplex PCR. The sample records about 140,000 clones, roughly 85% being singletons. This receptor was taken from a man aged 60-69 years with acute or convalescent COVID-19. Sequencing was carried out using peripheral blood. The V call is TRBV28, the J call TRBJ1-4; tentatively, D is TRBD1 (5 bases). The CDR3 spells CASSQRGWGATNEKLFF. The DNA for the CDR3 is TGTGCCAGCAGCCAGCGGGGCTGGGGTGCAACTAATGAAAAACTGTTTTTT.